Each of the 23 T cell receptor beta chains below was sequenced from the same sample in a study of cytomegalovirus exposure and HLA in healthy donors. It was with 60 Vbeta and 13 Jbeta primers that the PCR ran. Only in-frame clones appear in the TCRdb table, and some are missing; sequencing was by immunoSEQ multiplex PCR. Altogether roughly 240,000 clones are present, about 77% being singletons, with the ten largest covering under 0.6%. Sequenced: PBMCs. Receptors were obtained from a boy under 18 in good health and CMV-seronegative.

This chain links TRBV7-9 with TRBJ2-1, with 8 bases lining up with TRBD2. V lost 4 bases and J lost 0; bases outside the gene matches: 11. The CDR3 spans 18 residues. Per the germline V gene, CDR1 is SEHNR and CDR2 is FQNEAQ (reference sequence). The CDR3 coding sequence is TGTGCCAGCAGCTCTACCGCGGGGGGTACTAGCTCCTACAATGAGCAGTTCTTC. Encoded protein: CASSSTAGGTSSYNEQFF.

The chain links TRBV15 to TRBJ1-5, with D maybe TRBD1 (6 bases). This CDR3 is 15 amino acids long. V was pared by 1 base and J by 4 bases, with 11 bases between. In germline, CDR1 is LNHNV, CDR2 YYDKDF (reference sequence). The CDR3 sequence: CATSRGGTRNQPQHF. The CDR3 DNA reads TGTGCCACCAGCAGAGGTGGGACAAGGAATCAGCCCCAGCATTTT. The full variable domain, with the rest looked up from reference TRBV15 and TRBJ1-5, is DAMVIQNPRYQVTQFGKPVTLSCSQTLNHNVMYWYQQKSSQAPKLLFHYYDKDFNNEADTPDNFQSRRPNTSFCFLDIRSPGLGDTAMYLCATSRGGTRNQPQHFGDGTRLSIL.

This rearrangement joins TRBV4-1 to TRBJ1-5, with a weak D call TRBD1 (6 bases). The germline CDR1 and CDR2 sequences are MGHRA and YSYEKL. CDR3 length: 16 amino acids. V lost 1 base and J lost 1, with 11 bases in between. CDR3 residues: CASSQGTGRSNQPQHF. The CDR3 DNA is TGCGCCAGCAGCCAAGGTACAGGGCGAAGCAATCAGCCCCAGCATTTT.

The V call is TRBV18, the J call TRBJ2-3, with 10 bases identical to TRBD1. V lost 3 bases and J lost 3; bases outside the gene matches: 6. The CDR3 runs 16 residues. Germline lookup yields CDR1 KGHSH and CDR2 LQKENI. CDR3 sequence reads: CASSPLTGGSTDTQYF. For the CDR3, the DNA is TGTGCCAGCTCACCCTTGACAGGGGGCTCGACAGATACGCAGTATTTT.

The gene calls are TRBV7-9 and TRBJ1-2; D gene unclear. Germline V gene data show CDR1 as SEHNR and CDR2 as FQNEAQ (reference sequence). Trimming shortened V by 6 bases and J by 4 bases, and 9 bases separated the two germline ends. CDR3 length equals 12 residues. Here the CDR3 DNA reads TGTGCCAGCAGTTACGACTCCTATGGCTACACCTTC. It yields the protein CASSYDSYGYTF.

CDR3 DNA: TGTGCCAGCAGTGAAGCAGGATGGGGCGGGGGGGTAGACACTGAAGCTTTCTTT. Protein sequence: CASSEAGWGGGVDTEAFF. The genes are TRBV2 and TRBJ1-1; D possibly corresponds to TRBD1 (5 bases). Germline V gives CDR1 SNHLY, CDR2 FYNNEI. The CDR3 extends over 18 amino acids. V lost 0 bases to trimming and J lost 3 bases, with 20 bases between them.

This clone was counted between two and nine times. The chain couples TRBV5-6 to TRBJ1-6, with a weak D call TRBD1 (6 bases). Between the trimmed V and J ends, which lost 0 bases and 7 bases, there was a span of 11 bases. Germline V gives CDR1 SGHDT, CDR2 YYEEEE. The CDR3 totals 15 residues. The CDR3 coding sequence is TGTGCCAGCAGCTTGGATACAGGGCTCAATTCACCCCTCCACTTT. Amino acids: CASSLDTGLNSPLHF.

The rearrangement links TRBV27 to TRBJ2-7; 8 nucleotides line up with TRBD1. CDR3 length: 15 amino acids. The germline gives CDR1 MNHEY, CDR2 SMNVEV (reference sequence). V shed 5 bases, J shed 5 bases, and the junction held 11 bases outside the gene matches. The CDR3 DNA sequence: TGTGCCAGCAGTGCCCCCCGACAGGGGACGAACGAGCAGTACTTC. As protein: CASSAPRQGTNEQYF.

This sequence joins TRBV6-5 and TRBJ1-2; D ambiguous. The CDR3 consists of 14 residues. Per germline, CDR1 MNHEY and CDR2 SVGAGI. Trimming took off 0 bases at V and 4 bases at J, with 9 bases between the two ends. The chain's CDR3 is CASSYSRGIYGYTF. The CDR3 region has the DNA TGTGCCAGCAGTTACTCGAGAGGGATCTATGGCTACACCTTC.

This chain joins TRBV19 and TRBJ2-3, with TRBD2 identical over 8 bases. The CDR3 totals 14 residues. The ends lost 7 bases at V and 2 bases at J; junction bases unmatched: 5. Germline CDR1 and CDR2: LNHDA and SQIVND (reference sequence). The CDR3 bases are TGTGCCAGTAAAGAGACTAGCGACACAGATACGCAGTATTTT. Protein product: CASKETSDTDTQYF.

The chain links TRBV4-1 to TRBJ2-2, with a possible D match to TRBD2 (5 bases). With 4 bases removed from V and 1 base from J, the gap between germline ends came to 13 bases. Germline CDR1 and CDR2: MGHRA and YSYEKL. The CDR3 contains 16 residues. The CDR3 nucleotides are TGCGCCAGCAGCCGTGGACTTGGGTGGAACACCGGGGAGCTGTTTTTT. Protein: CASSRGLGWNTGELFF.

The V gene is TRBV27, the J gene TRBJ2-2; TRBD2 matches 8 bases. Germline assignment: CDR1 MNHEY and CDR2 SMNVEV (reference sequence). This CDR3 is built from 15 residues. With 7 bases clipped from V and 9 bases from J, the junction kept 13 bases outside the gene matches. The CDR3 protein is CASTLGRDGYRELFF. The DNA of the CDR3 is TGTGCCAGCACCCTCGGGAGGGATGGGTACCGGGAGCTGTTTTTT.

The genes are TRBV6-6 and TRBJ1-5; D ambiguous. This CDR3 is 15 amino acids long. Germline assignment: CDR1 MNHNY and CDR2 SVGAGI (reference sequence). Deletions cut 5 bases from V and 2 bases from J, with 13 bases between. CDR3 sequence: CASSPQIQGNQPQHF. The CDR3 DNA reads TGTGCCAGCAGTCCCCAAATCCAGGGCAATCAGCCCCAGCATTTT.

This clone was observed a handful of times. V is TRBV7-2 and J is TRBJ1-2; no reliable D call. CDR3 length equals 14 residues. The V and J ends lost 6 bases and 9 bases respectively, with 20 bases between them. The germline V gene has CDR1 SGHTA and CDR2 FQGNSA. CDR3 sequence reads: CASSERYGNGRYTF. CDR3 nucleotide sequence: TGTGCCAGCAGTGAGAGGTATGGAAATGGCCGCTACACCTTC.

The chain has TRBV18 and TRBJ2-6, with D tentatively TRBD1 (5 bases). Per germline, CDR1 KGHSH and CDR2 LQKENI. The CDR3 totals 15 residues. The ends were cut back, 4 bases at V and 2 bases at J, with 9 bases in the middle. CDR3 in amino acids: CASSLQGTGANVLTF. The CDR3 DNA is TGTGCCAGCTCACTTCAGGGTACTGGGGCCAACGTCCTGACTTTC.

The chain links TRBV5-1 to TRBJ1-5; no reliable D call. Germline V gives CDR1 SGHRS, CDR2 YFSETQ. V was clipped by 3 bases and J by 0 bases, with 4 bases between them. This CDR3 comprises 13 residues. The DNA for the CDR3 is TGCGCCAGCAGCTCGTATAGCAATCAGCCCCAGCATTTT. Residues: CASSSYSNQPQHF. Full variable domain (outside the CDR3, taken from reference TRBV5-1 and TRBJ1-5): KAGVTQTPRYLIKTRGQQVTLSCSPISGHRSVSWYQQTPGQGLQFLFEYFSETQRNKGNFPGRFSGRQFSNSRSEMNVSTLELGDSALYLCASSSYSNQPQHFGDGTRLSIL.

The CDR3 DNA follows: TGCAGCGTTGACCGGGGGTCCGTTGAAGCTTTCTTT. It yields the protein CSVDRGSVEAFF. This chain connects TRBV29-1 to TRBJ1-1; D perhaps matches TRBD1 (5 bases). Trimming shortened V by 3 bases and J by 7 bases, and 12 bases separated the two germline ends. This CDR3 comprises 12 residues. Germline CDR1 SQVTM, CDR2 ANQGSEA.

The CDR3: CAIRLEFNQPQHF. CDR3 DNA sequence: TGTGCCATCAGACTGGAGTTTAATCAGCCCCAGCATTTT. The chain links TRBV10-3 to TRBJ1-5, with unresolved D. This CDR3 comprises 13 residues. V lost 6 bases to trimming and J lost 4 bases, with 10 bases between them. Per the germline V gene, CDR1 is ENHRY and CDR2 is SYGVKD.

The sample holds one count of this clone. The rearrangement links TRBV6-5 to TRBJ2-1, with D unresolved. This CDR3 contains 13 residues. Germline loops: CDR1 MNHEY, CDR2 SVGAGI. V was cut by 2 bases and J by 6 bases, with 8 bases left in between. CDR3 coding DNA: TGTGCCAGCAGTTACCTTCGCGGCAATGAGCAGTTCTTC. It encodes CASSYLRGNEQFF.

This clone has a handful of counts. This sequence joins TRBV9 and TRBJ1-1, with TRBD1 identical over 8 bases. With 3 bases clipped from V and 1 base from J, the junction kept 5 bases outside the gene matches. The CDR3 loop spans 15 amino acids. Germline loops: CDR1 SGDLS, CDR2 YYNGEE. CDR3: CASSAGGAWNTEAFF. In DNA, the CDR3 is TGTGCCAGCAGCGCAGGGGGCGCTTGGAACACTGAAGCTTTCTTT.

This clone was seen just once. The rearrangement joins TRBV11-3 to TRBJ2-3; TRBD2 aligns across 10 bases. The junction had 9 bases not matched to a gene; V was cut back by 7 bases and J by 5 bases. CDR1 and CDR2 (germline): SGHNT, YENEEA. The CDR3 length is 15 residues. The CDR3 DNA reads as TGTGCCAGCACCATCGGGACTAGCGAGCAAGATACGCAGTATTTT. It encodes CASTIGTSEQDTQYF.

V gene TRBV5-1 combines with J gene TRBJ2-2; D ambiguous. Trimming removed 0 bases from V and 5 bases from J, with 11 bases in between. The CDR3 loop spans 15 amino acids. Germline V lookup: CDR1 SGHRS, CDR2 YFSETQ. CDR3 in amino acids: CASSLAWPRTGELFF. The CDR3 DNA sequence: TGCGCCAGCAGCTTGGCTTGGCCGAGGACCGGGGAGCTGTTTTTT.

V usage is TRBV7-3 and J usage is TRBJ1-2, with 7 bases that match TRBD1. J lost 13 bases, V lost 5 bases, and 22 bases had no gene match. Germline V lookup: CDR1 SGHTA, CDR2 FQGTGA. The CDR3 is 16 residues long. CDR3: CASSPRTGRGGPGRTF. CDR3 DNA sequence: TGTGCCAGCAGCCCCAGGACAGGAAGGGGAGGCCCAGGCCGCACCTTC.